This entry lists 15 T cell receptor beta chains sequenced from one sample in a study of shared clonotypes between healthy human individuals. Method: immunoSEQ multiplex PCR; TCRdb's copy keeps in-frame clones and lacks some. The sample consists of roughly 510,000 clones, almost 80% of them appearing once. Material: PBMCs. The source of these receptors is a woman aged 40 to 49 in good health. Some clones in this sample may be carry-over from other donors' samples.

The chain recombines TRBV19 with TRBJ1-1; D possibly corresponds to TRBD1 (6 bases). Between the trimmed V and J ends, which lost 11 bases and 3 bases, there was a span of 16 bases. The CDR3 contains 13 residues. CDR1 and CDR2 (germline): LNHDA, SQIVND (reference sequence). The CDR3 sequence: CAAKGRGDTEAFF. The CDR3 DNA reads as TGTGCCGCCAAGGGCAGGGGCGACACTGAAGCTTTCTTT.

J is TRBJ2-7 and V is TRBV9; 7 bases agree with TRBD2. CDR1 is SGDLS and CDR2 is YYNGEE in the germline V gene. Trimming removed 0 bases from V and 4 bases from J; junction bases left unmatched: 10. The CDR3 sequence is 16 residues long. The CDR3 here is CASSVGESSGDYEQYF. The CDR3 DNA follows: TGTGCCAGCAGCGTAGGTGAATCTAGCGGAGATTACGAGCAGTACTTC. The whole variable domain, remainder taken from reference TRBV9 and TRBJ2-7, is DSGVTQTPKHLITATGQRVTLRCSPRSGDLSVYWYQQSLDQGLQFLIQYYNGEERAKGNILERFSAQQFPDLHSELNLSSLELGDSALYFCASSVGESSGDYEQYFGPGTRLTVT.

The CDR3 coding sequence is TGTGCCAGCAGCGAGAGAGGCGGTGCGCAGTTCTTC. It translates to CASSERGGAQFF. V usage is TRBV7-2 and J usage is TRBJ2-1; no clear D. The CDR3 totals 12 residues. The V end was cut by 5 bases, the J end by 12 bases, with 14 bases between. Germline V gene sequence: CDR1 SGHTA, CDR2 FQGNSA.

The V and J genes are TRBV7-9 and TRBJ2-2, with 8 bases matching TRBD1. This CDR3 is built from 14 residues. J was trimmed by 5 bases and V by 4 bases; bases with no gene match: 3. Per the germline V gene, CDR1 is SEHNR and CDR2 is FQNEAQ (reference sequence). Here the CDR3 reads CASSSQGETGELFF. As DNA, the CDR3 is TGTGCCAGCAGCTCACAGGGGGAAACCGGGGAGCTGTTTTTT.

The chain employs TRBV4-2 and TRBJ2-7; TRBD2 aligns across 8 bases. After removal of 0 bases from V and 4 bases from J, the junction contained 11 bases not matched to a gene. The CDR3 extends over 17 amino acids. Germline CDR1 and CDR2: LGHNA and YNFKEQ. The CDR3 nucleotides are TGTGCCAGCAGCCAAGATAGGGCTAGCGGGTTTGGATACGAGCAGTACTTC. Protein sequence: CASSQDRASGFGYEQYF.

The chain employs TRBV5-4 and TRBJ1-2, with 7 bases aligning to TRBD1. There are 16 residues in the CDR3. Per the germline V gene, CDR1 is SGHNT and CDR2 is YYREEE (reference sequence). V dropped 5 bases and J dropped 6; count of bases not matched to a gene: 16. In DNA form, the CDR3 reads TGTGCCAGCAGACAGGGGAAGGGAAGACAGGGCCATGGCTACACCTTC. This codes for CASRQGKGRQGHGYTF. Complete variable domain (other parts from reference TRBV5-4 and TRBJ1-2): ETGVTQSPTHLIKTRGQQVTLRCSSQSGHNTVSWYQQALGQGPQFIFQYYREEENGRGNFPPRFSGLQFPNYSSELNVNALELDDSALYLCASRQGKGRQGHGYTFGSGTRLTVV.

The chain is built from TRBV9 and TRBJ2-7; D gene unclear. This CDR3 has 13 residues. Germline V gene lookup returns CDR1 SGDLS and CDR2 YYNGEE. Trimming removed 0 bases at V and 6 bases at J, with 10 bases between. The CDR3 sequence: CASSVEVSSEQYF. CDR3 sequence (DNA): TGTGCCAGCAGCGTAGAGGTATCATCCGAGCAGTACTTC. The entire variable domain, with the rest obtained from reference TRBV9 and TRBJ2-7, is as follows: DSGVTQTPKHLITATGQRVTLRCSPRSGDLSVYWYQQSLDQGLQFLIQYYNGEERAKGNILERFSAQQFPDLHSELNLSSLELGDSALYFCASSVEVSSEQYFGPGTRLTVT.

V is TRBV19 and J is TRBJ1-5; D might be TRBD1 (6 bases). Germline V CDR1 and CDR2: LNHDA, SQIVND (reference sequence). V lost 6 bases, J lost 8 bases, and 17 bases lay in between. CDR3 size: 14 residues. CDR3: CASSRGGGLEPQHF. Here the CDR3 DNA reads TGTGCCAGTAGCCGAGGTGGGGGGCTGGAGCCCCAGCATTTT.

The gene calls are TRBV28 and TRBJ2-2; D remains ambiguous. Trimming pared 2 bases from V and 3 bases from J, leaving 10 bases between. Germline assignment: CDR1 MDHEN and CDR2 SYDVKM. This CDR3 region has 15 residues. The chain's CDR3 is CASSLAQRYTGELFF. The CDR3 DNA reads as TGTGCCAGCAGTTTAGCCCAGCGTTACACCGGGGAGCTGTTTTTT.

This clone was seen a few times. The chain recombines TRBV28 with TRBJ2-7; no clear D. The V end was cut by 5 bases, the J end by 2 bases, with 16 bases between. CDR1 is MDHEN and CDR2 is SYDVKM in the germline V gene. The length of the CDR3 is 15 residues. CDR3 in amino acids: CASSRHSAGTYEQYF. CDR3 in DNA: TGTGCCAGCAGTCGGCATTCTGCTGGAACCTACGAGCAGTACTTC. Full variable domain (outside the CDR3, taken from reference TRBV28 and TRBJ2-7): DVKVTQSSRYLVKRTGEKVFLECVQDMDHENMFWYRQDPGLGLRLIYFSYDVKMKEKGDIPEGYSVSREKKERFSLILESASTNQTSMYLCASSRHSAGTYEQYFGPGTRLTVT.

This clone has just a few counts. This rearrangement joins TRBV7-2 to TRBJ1-4; a possible D gene is TRBD1 (6 bases). Germline CDR1 is SGHTA and CDR2 is FQGNSA. The CDR3 is made up of 12 amino acids. V was trimmed by 11 bases and J by 8 bases, leaving 15 bases between them. CDR3 nucleotide sequence: TGTGCCTCTAGGGGGGCTGGGGAAAAACTGTTTTTT. Its protein product is CASRGAGEKLFF.

The chain uses TRBV4-1 and TRBJ1-1, with no clear D. This CDR3 has 14 amino acids. With 4 bases removed from V and 1 base from J, the gap between germline ends came to 10 bases. Germline V gene lookup returns CDR1 MGHRA and CDR2 YSYEKL. CDR3 protein: CASSLADWNTEAFF. CDR3 sequence (DNA): TGCGCCAGCAGCCTAGCCGACTGGAACACTGAAGCTTTCTTT.

The chain combines TRBV2 with TRBJ2-7; 11 bases are a match to TRBD1. Germline V lookup: CDR1 SNHLY, CDR2 FYNNEI. The CDR3 sequence is 15 residues long. V shed 6 bases and J 0 bases; nucleotides not matched to a gene: 4. CDR3 region: CASSAGTGGSYEQYF. CDR3 coding DNA: TGTGCCAGCAGCGCCGGGACAGGGGGCTCCTACGAGCAGTACTTC.

The chain joins TRBV29-1 to TRBJ1-2; tentatively, D is TRBD1 (5 bases). Trimming took 4 bases from V and 6 from J, leaving 15 bases between them. The CDR3 covers 13 residues. Germline V gives CDR1 SQVTM, CDR2 ANQGSEA. This chain's CDR3 is CSVGRGVKDGYTF. The CDR3 nucleotides are TGCAGCGTTGGACGAGGGGTGAAGGATGGCTACACCTTC.

The CDR3 DNA reads as TGTGCCTGGAGGAGGGACAGGGGGCTTGAAAAACTGTTTTTT. Protein sequence: CAWRRDRGLEKLFF. The chain combines TRBV30 with TRBJ1-4; 12 bases are shared with TRBD1. The germline V gene has CDR1 GTSNPN and CDR2 SVGIG (reference sequence). V shed 3 bases and J 7 bases; nucleotides not matched to a gene: 3. CDR3 length equals 14 residues.